Sequencing of this T cell receptor beta chain was carried out in a study of T cells during gluten challenge in celiac disease (dated by TCRdb to 2016 to 2017). Broadly, across the study: Paired single-cell TCR sequencing was performed for several challenge participants showing a significant rise in HLA-DQ:gluten tetramer-binding T cells. Single-cell libraries were sequenced paired-end 250 bp and bulk libraries paired-end 300 bp on the Illumina MiSeq. Blood was collected at baseline, day 6 and day 14 of the challenge, and duodenal biopsies at baseline and day 14. Study-wide conclusions, independent of this receptor: In over 5 patients, 12-44% of single-cell TCR-alpha/beta clonotypes seen at the latest time point had also been present at baseline, compared with 52-55% in the bulk data. On day 6, circulating gluten-specific T cells had a lower sample-corrected Shannon diversity, showing that clonal expansion increased. Gluten-specific T cells in the circulation reached a peak on day 6, and the day-6 repertoire appeared to be made up largely of expanded preexisting memory clonotypes.

Remarks on this clonotype: Base quality data are lacking; no much larger clone is found one base away.

In blood, tetramer-binding CD4+ effector-memory gut-homing T cells were gated as CD3+, CD45RA-, CD62L- and integrin beta7+, with lineage markers excluded. Patients with treated celiac disease who followed a gluten-free diet went through a 14-day oral dietary gluten challenge so that recall of gluten-specific T cells could be studied. An Aria II cell sorter was used to sort cells as single cells, and also in bulk when tetramer-positive cells were relatively plentiful. Peripheral blood mononuclear cells were isolated using Ficoll density gradient centrifugation and were cryopreserved prior to staining. Thawed cells were stained with a pool of PE-conjugated HLA-DQ:gluten tetramers presenting immunodominant gluten epitopes before sorting of tetramer-binding CD4+ T cells. Blood samples underwent tetramer-based enrichment after HLA-DQ:gluten tetramer staining. Receptor libraries were prepared by single-cell sequencing. This sample was sequenced with an Illumina MiSeq. Three nested PCRs using multiplexed primers that cover all TRA and TRB V genes were used to amplify paired single-cell TCR-alpha and TCR-beta sequences. Regarding the original processing steps: Reads were preprocessed with selected pRESTO steps, and V, D, J genes and CDR3 junctions were assigned with IMGT/HighV-QUEST. Single cells were kept only if valid singletons with at most three chains, each supported by 100 or more reads. Clonotypes were defined as identical paired TCR-alpha/beta nucleotide sequences, and negligible cross-contamination was indicated by cross-patient sharing of only 0.15% to 0.2%. In samples containing more than 20 cells, repertoire diversity was estimated using an undersampling-corrected Shannon index. TCRdb applied fastp at Q25 and MiXCR to the public reads, then kept only in-frame beta chains. CDR3 protein duplicates are merged, each entry listing the most common genes and DNA. These V and J calls are TCRdb output, not the study's own analysis. This sample lists about 340 distinct CDR3 sequences; around a third were detected once. Clones ranked in the top ten supply 74% of the sample.

The TCR comes from a male donor with celiac disease. Here the sequenced sample was gluten-specific CD4+ T cells sorted from blood using tetramers, taken at baseline or on day 6, 14 or 28 of gluten challenge (not recorded which).

The CDR3 reads as follows: CASSFYRSGYTF. The nucleotides read TGTGCCAGCAGCTTTTACAGGTCGGGCTACACCTTC. The chain links TRBV7-2 with TRBJ1-2; the D gene is perhaps TRBD1, from 5 matching bases. The CDR3 numbers 12 residues from cysteine through phenylalanine. Only the CDR3 region is kept as DNA, spanning 36 bases read in frame from base 1. V sheds 3 bases and J sheds 8 bases, leaving 10 bases between their ends. CDR1 is given as SGHTA and CDR2 as FQGNSA, both from the germline V gene.